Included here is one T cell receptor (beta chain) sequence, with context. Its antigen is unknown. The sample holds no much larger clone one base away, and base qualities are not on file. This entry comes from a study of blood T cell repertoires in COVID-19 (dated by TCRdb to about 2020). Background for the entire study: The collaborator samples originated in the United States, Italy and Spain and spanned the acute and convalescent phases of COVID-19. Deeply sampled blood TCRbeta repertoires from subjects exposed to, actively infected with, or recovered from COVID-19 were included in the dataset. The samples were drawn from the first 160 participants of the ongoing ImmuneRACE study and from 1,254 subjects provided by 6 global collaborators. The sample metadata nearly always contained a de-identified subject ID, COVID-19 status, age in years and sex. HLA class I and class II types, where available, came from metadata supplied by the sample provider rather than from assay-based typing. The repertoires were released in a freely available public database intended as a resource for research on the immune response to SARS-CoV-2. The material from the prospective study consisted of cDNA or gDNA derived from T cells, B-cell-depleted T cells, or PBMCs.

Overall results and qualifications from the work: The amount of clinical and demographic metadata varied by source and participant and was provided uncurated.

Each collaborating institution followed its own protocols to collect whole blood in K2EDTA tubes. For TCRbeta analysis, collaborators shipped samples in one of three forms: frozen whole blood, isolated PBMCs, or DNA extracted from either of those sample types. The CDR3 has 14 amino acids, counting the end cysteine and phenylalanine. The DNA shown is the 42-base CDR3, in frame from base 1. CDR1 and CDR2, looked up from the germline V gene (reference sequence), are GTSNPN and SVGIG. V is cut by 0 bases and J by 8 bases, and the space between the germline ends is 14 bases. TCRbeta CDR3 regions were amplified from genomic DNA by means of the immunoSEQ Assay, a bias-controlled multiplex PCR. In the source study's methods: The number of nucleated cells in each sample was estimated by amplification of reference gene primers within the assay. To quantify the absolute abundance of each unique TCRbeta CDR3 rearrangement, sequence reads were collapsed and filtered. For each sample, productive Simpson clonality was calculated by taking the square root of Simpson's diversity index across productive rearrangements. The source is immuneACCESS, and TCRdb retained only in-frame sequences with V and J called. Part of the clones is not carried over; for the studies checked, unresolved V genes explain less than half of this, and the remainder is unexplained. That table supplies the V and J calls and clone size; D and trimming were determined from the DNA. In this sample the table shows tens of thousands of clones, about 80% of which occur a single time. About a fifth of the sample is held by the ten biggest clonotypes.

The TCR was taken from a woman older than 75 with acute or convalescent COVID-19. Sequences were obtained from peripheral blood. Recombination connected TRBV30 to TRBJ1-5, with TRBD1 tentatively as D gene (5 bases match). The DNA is TGTGCCTGGAGTGTACTGGGAGGAGGGGAGCCCCAGCATTTT. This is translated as CAWSVLGGGEPQHF.